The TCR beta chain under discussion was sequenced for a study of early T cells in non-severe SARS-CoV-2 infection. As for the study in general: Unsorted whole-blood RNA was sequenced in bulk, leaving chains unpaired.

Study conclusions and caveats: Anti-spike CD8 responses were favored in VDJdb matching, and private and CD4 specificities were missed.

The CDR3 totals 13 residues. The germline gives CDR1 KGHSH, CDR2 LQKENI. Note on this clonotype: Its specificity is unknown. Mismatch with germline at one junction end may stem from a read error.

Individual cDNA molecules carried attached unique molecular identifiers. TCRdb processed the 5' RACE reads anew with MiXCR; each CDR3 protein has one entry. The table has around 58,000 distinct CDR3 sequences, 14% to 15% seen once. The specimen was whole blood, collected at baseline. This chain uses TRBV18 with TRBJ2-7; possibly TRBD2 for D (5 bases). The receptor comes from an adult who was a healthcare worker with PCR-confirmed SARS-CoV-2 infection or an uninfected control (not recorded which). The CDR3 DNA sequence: TGTGCCAGCTCACCAGCGGACTCCGACGAGCAGTACTTC. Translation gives CASSPADSDEQYF.